Presented here are 26 T cell receptor beta chains from one specimen sequenced in a study of OX40 agonist ivuxolimab in advanced cancers. Clones were sequenced by immunoSEQ multiplex PCR, and TCRdb holds only the in-frame ones, with some missing. The sample lists 70,000 to 85,000 clones; 86% were seen once. Specimen: CD4+ or CD8+ T cells sorted from blood, collected in a trial of the OX40 agonist ivuxolimab. The source of these receptors is an adult with an advanced solid tumor such as melanoma, head and neck, liver or kidney cancer.

This clone was detected many times. The chain carries TRBV7-8 and TRBJ1-2; D unresolved. CDR3 length equals 15 residues. Germline V gene sequence: CDR1 SGHVS, CDR2 FQNEAQ. Trimming removed 3 bases at V and 4 bases at J, with 15 bases between. CDR3 loop: CASSFQDGLGYGYTF. In DNA form, the CDR3 reads TGTGCCAGCAGCTTTCAGGACGGGCTTGGCTATGGCTACACCTTC.

This clone was seen a few times. The gene calls are TRBV6-4 and TRBJ2-1; D gene uncertain. There are 11 residues in the CDR3. Trimming removed 2 bases at V and 8 bases at J, with 4 bases between. Germline CDR1 reads MRHNA; CDR2 reads SNTAGT. The CDR3 DNA reads TGTGCCAGCAGTGACGTGGATGAGCAGTTCTTC. Encoded protein: CASSDVDEQFF.

Only one count was recorded for this clone. The chain combines TRBV6-1 with TRBJ2-7; 15 nucleotides match TRBD2. The CDR3 is 16 amino acids. Trimming took 5 bases from V and 6 from J; bases not matched to a gene: 8. In germline, CDR1 is MNHNS, CDR2 SASEGT. CDR3 loop: CASSQGLAGGRAEQYF. The CDR3, as DNA: TGTGCCAGCAGTCAAGGACTAGCGGGAGGGAGAGCCGAGCAGTACTTC.

CDR3 sequence reads: CAISEAGTDTQYF. CDR3 in DNA: TGTGCCATCAGTGAGGCAGGGACAGATACGCAGTATTTT. The chain carries TRBV10-3 and TRBJ2-3, with D perhaps matching TRBD1 (5 bases). The CDR3 loop spans 13 amino acids. Trimming pared 2 bases from V and 3 bases from J, leaving 6 bases between. Germline lookup yields CDR1 ENHRY and CDR2 SYGVKD.

The chain employs TRBV5-1 and TRBJ1-5, with a weak D call TRBD1 (5 bases). Trimming shortened V by 5 bases and J by 1 base, and 10 bases separated the two germline ends. CDR3 size: 14 residues. Germline V gene lookup returns CDR1 SGHRS and CDR2 YFSETQ. In DNA, the CDR3 is TGCGCCAGCAGACCTGACAGAAGCAATCAGCCCCAGCATTTT. Protein: CASRPDRSNQPQHF.

The sample holds one count of this clone. This chain joins TRBV6-1 and TRBJ1-4, with TRBD1 identical over 11 bases. The CDR3 loop spans 15 amino acids. Germline V gives CDR1 MNHNS, CDR2 SASEGT. V lost 5 bases to trimming and J lost 8 bases; unmatched junction nucleotides: 7. As DNA, the CDR3 is TGTGCCAGCAGTAGAGGGACAGGGGGAAGGGAAAAACTGTTTTTT. It codes for CASSRGTGGREKLFF.

The chain is built from TRBV19 and TRBJ2-2, with 9 bases aligning to TRBD2. After removal of 3 bases from V and 4 bases from J, the junction contained 21 bases not matched to a gene. CDR3 length: 21 residues. Germline V CDR1 and CDR2: LNHDA, SQIVND (reference sequence). CDR3 protein: CASSMGRLSGRSLFVTGELFF. The CDR3 DNA sequence: TGTGCCAGTAGTATGGGCCGACTCAGCGGGAGGTCTCTTTTTGTCACCGGGGAGCTGTTTTTT.

J is TRBJ2-7 and V is TRBV7-8; 10 nucleotides match TRBD2. Germline CDR1 SGHVS, CDR2 FQNEAQ. Germline trimming cut 8 bases from V and 4 bases from J; bases unmatched to any gene: 8. This CDR3 comprises 14 residues. CDR3 amino acids: CASGASGSKYEQYF. Here the CDR3 DNA reads TGTGCCAGCGGGGCTAGCGGGAGTAAATACGAGCAGTACTTC.

The chain joins TRBV11-2 to TRBJ2-7, with a possible D match to TRBD1 (5 bases). The CDR3 loop spans 12 amino acids. CDR1 and CDR2 from the germline V gene are SGHAT and FQNNGV. Trimming shortened V by 5 bases and J by 6 bases, and 11 bases separated the two germline ends. CDR3 residues: CASSTQTVEQYF. The CDR3 DNA sequence: TGTGCCAGCAGCACCCAGACAGTCGAGCAGTACTTC. Using reference TRBV11-2 and TRBJ2-7 for the parts outside the CDR3, the full variable domain is EAGVAQSPRYKIIEKRQSVAFWCNPISGHATLYWYQQILGQGPKLLIQFQNNGVVDDSQLPKDRFSAERLKGVDSTLKIQPAKLEDSAVYLCASSTQTVEQYFGPGTRLTVT.

V gene TRBV19 combines with J gene TRBJ1-5; D is undetermined. The CDR3 contains 16 residues. CDR1 is LNHDA and CDR2 is SQIVND in the germline V gene (reference sequence). V shed 5 bases and J shed 5 bases, with 19 bases lying between them. CDR3 bases: TGTGCCAGTAGTCCCGGCACCCGGCCGGTGGATCAGCCCCAGCATTTT. Translation gives CASSPGTRPVDQPQHF. Complete variable domain (other parts from reference TRBV19 and TRBJ1-5): DGGITQSPKYLFRKEGQNVTLSCEQNLNHDAMYWYRQDPGQGLRLIYYSQIVNDFQKGDIAEGYSVSREKKESFPLTVTSAQKNPTAFYLCASSPGTRPVDQPQHFGDGTRLSIL.

The chain uses TRBV9 and TRBJ2-2; D perhaps matches TRBD2 (6 bases). V lost 4 bases, J lost 7 bases, and 14 bases lay in between. This CDR3 is 14 amino acids long. CDR1 is SGDLS and CDR2 is YYNGEE in the germline V gene. CDR3 DNA: TGTGCCAGCAGCTCGGGGGAAAACGGCGGGGAGCTGTTTTTT. Amino acid sequence: CASSSGENGGELFF.

This clone was counted a few times. The chain recombines TRBV4-2 with TRBJ2-7; the match to TRBD2 covers 9 bases. Germline trimming cut 0 bases from V and 2 bases from J; bases unmatched to any gene: 5. This CDR3 comprises 16 residues. Germline loops: CDR1 LGHNA, CDR2 YNFKEQ. CDR3 region: CASSQEGTSSAYEQYF. CDR3 DNA: TGTGCCAGCAGCCAAGAGGGGACTAGCAGCGCCTACGAGCAGTACTTC.

This clone has only a few counts. The chain uses TRBV7-2 and TRBJ2-1; D gene unclear. V lost 5 bases and J 9 bases, leaving 14 bases between the germline ends. In germline, CDR1 is SGHTA, CDR2 FQGNSA. The CDR3 is 13 amino acids. CDR3 nucleotide sequence: TGTGCCAGCAGCCCTCAACTCCAGAGTGAGCAGTTCTTC. It translates to CASSPQLQSEQFF.

This chain uses TRBV5-5 with TRBJ2-6; 8 bases map to TRBD2. This CDR3 region has 18 residues. Germline loops: CDR1 SGHKS, CDR2 YYEKEE (reference sequence). The V gene end was trimmed by 4 bases and the J gene end by 1 base; junction bases not matched to a gene: 10. The CDR3 is CASSPAPRGGSGANVLTF. The CDR3 DNA sequence: TGTGCCAGCAGCCCGGCGCCCCGGGGGGGGTCTGGGGCCAACGTCCTGACTTTC.

On this clone: Germline is not matched at one junction end, which may reflect a read error. J is TRBJ2-7 and V is TRBV5-1; D might be TRBD2 (6 bases). Germline assignment: CDR1 SGHRS and CDR2 YFSETQ. This CDR3 contains 14 residues. CDR3 coding DNA: TGTGCCAGCAGCTTGGCCGGGAGCTCCTACGAGCAGTACTTC. Protein: CASSLAGSSYEQYF. Filled out from reference TRBV5-1 and TRBJ2-7, the complete variable domain reads KAGVTQTPRYLIKTRGQQVTLSCSPISGHRSVSWYQQTPGQGLQFLFEYFSETQRNKGNFPGRFSGRQFSNSRSEMNVSTLELGDSALYLCASSLAGSSYEQYFGPGTRLTVT.

This chain joins TRBV11-2 and TRBJ2-3, with 12 bases that match TRBD2. After removal of 2 bases from V and 5 bases from J, the junction contained 2 bases not matched to a gene. Germline assignment: CDR1 SGHAT and CDR2 FQNNGV. The CDR3 is 15 residues long. The CDR3 nucleotides are TGTGCCAGCAGCTTACTAGCGGGGGGGCAAGATACGCAGTATTTT. Its protein is CASSLLAGGQDTQYF.

V and J are TRBV11-1 and TRBJ2-2; unclear D gene. Trimming stripped 0 bases from V and 3 bases from J, with 8 bases between. The CDR3 is made up of 15 amino acids. Germline V gene data show CDR1 as SGHAT and CDR2 as FQDESV (reference sequence). The CDR3 reads CASSLAGKYTGELFF. The CDR3 coding sequence is TGTGCCAGCAGCTTAGCGGGCAAATACACCGGGGAGCTGTTTTTT.

As to this clone: The same CDR3 arises from other DNA sequences in this sample as well. The chain recombines TRBV4-2 with TRBJ2-7, with no clear D. The CDR3 loop spans 13 amino acids. The V end lost 2 bases, the J end lost 0 bases, and 5 bases lay between the germline ends. In germline, CDR1 is LGHNA, CDR2 YNFKEQ. CDR3 residues: CASSQSASYEQYF. The DNA for the CDR3 is TGTGCCAGCAGCCAATCAGCCTCCTACGAGCAGTACTTC.

The chain combines TRBV28 with TRBJ2-3; 8 bases match TRBD2. The CDR3 consists of 21 residues. V lost 2 bases to trimming and J lost 4 bases; unmatched junction nucleotides: 23. The germline gives CDR1 MDHEN, CDR2 SYDVKM. The DNA of the CDR3 is TGTGCCAGCAGTTTAACGCCCCGTCTAGCGGGCCTAAAGGGATGGGCAGATACGCAGTATTTT. Translating it yields CASSLTPRLAGLKGWADTQYF.

The chain carries TRBV14 and TRBJ2-1, with 10 positions matching TRBD2. The junction had 14 bases not matched to a gene; V was cut back by 5 bases and J by 10 bases. The CDR3 is 16 amino acids. Germline CDR1 and CDR2: SGHDN and FVKESK. The CDR3 loop is CASSDLAGEALMEQFF. The CDR3 DNA sequence: TGTGCCAGCAGCGACCTAGCGGGAGAGGCCCTCATGGAGCAGTTCTTC.

The table lists this clone with a few counts. The chain carries TRBV30 and TRBJ2-1, with unresolved D. V was pared by 5 bases and J by 7 bases, with 12 bases between. From germline, CDR1 is GTSNPN and CDR2 SVGIG (reference sequence). The CDR3 length is 12 residues. CDR3 sequence reads: CAWALVRNEQFF. The CDR3 DNA sequence: TGTGCCTGGGCGTTGGTAAGGAATGAGCAGTTCTTC.

The chain carries TRBV20-1 and TRBJ2-3; the D is unclear. V shed 6 bases and J shed 1 base, with 5 bases lying between them. This CDR3 is 11 amino acids long. Germline lookup yields CDR1 DFQATT and CDR2 SNEGSKA (reference sequence). In DNA form, the CDR3 reads TGCAGTGCGTCCCGCACAGATACGCAGTATTTT. Its translation: CSASRTDTQYF.

On this clone: Additional DNA sequences in this sample encode the identical CDR3. The chain is built from TRBV7-2 and TRBJ1-1; D is perhaps TRBD1 (6 bases). CDR1 is SGHTA and CDR2 is FQGNSA in the germline V gene. CDR3 length: 15 amino acids. Trimming removed 1 base from V and 2 bases from J, with 11 bases in between. In DNA, the CDR3 is TGTGCCAGCAGCTTAGGAGGGGGTCGAAACACTGAAGCTTTCTTT. This encodes CASSLGGGRNTEAFF.

The chain couples TRBV4-1 to TRBJ1-1; D gene unclear. Germline V gene lookup returns CDR1 MGHRA and CDR2 YSYEKL. With 0 bases removed from V and 10 bases from J, the gap between germline ends came to 30 bases. There are 19 residues in the CDR3. This chain's CDR3 is CASSQDSKIRASPRKGAFF. The CDR3 DNA reads TGCGCCAGCAGCCAAGATAGTAAGATACGGGCCTCGCCTAGGAAGGGAGCTTTCTTT.

The rearrangement uses TRBV7-2 and TRBJ2-1, with no clear D. This CDR3 is 15 amino acids long. Trimming stripped 4 bases from V and 4 bases from J, with 14 bases between. Germline CDR1 reads SGHTA; CDR2 reads FQGNSA. The CDR3 reads CASSSDPPGYNEQFF. For the CDR3, the DNA is TGTGCCAGCAGCTCAGACCCACCGGGTTACAATGAGCAGTTCTTC. Complete variable domain (other parts from reference TRBV7-2 and TRBJ2-1): GAGVSQSPSNKVTEKGKDVELRCDPISGHTALYWYRQSLGQGLEFLIYFQGNSAPDKSGLPSDRFSAERTGGSVSTLTIQRTQQEDSAVYLCASSSDPPGYNEQFFGPGTRLTVL.

The rearrangement joins TRBV27 to TRBJ2-5, with 7 nucleotides matching TRBD2. CDR3 length equals 14 residues. The germline CDR1 and CDR2 sequences are MNHEY and SMNVEV (reference sequence). The ends lost 8 bases at V and 5 bases at J; junction bases unmatched: 11. CDR3 sequence (DNA): TGTGCCAGCGGGGGGGGGTGGGGTTCGGAGACCCAGTACTTC. This gives the protein CASGGGWGSETQYF.